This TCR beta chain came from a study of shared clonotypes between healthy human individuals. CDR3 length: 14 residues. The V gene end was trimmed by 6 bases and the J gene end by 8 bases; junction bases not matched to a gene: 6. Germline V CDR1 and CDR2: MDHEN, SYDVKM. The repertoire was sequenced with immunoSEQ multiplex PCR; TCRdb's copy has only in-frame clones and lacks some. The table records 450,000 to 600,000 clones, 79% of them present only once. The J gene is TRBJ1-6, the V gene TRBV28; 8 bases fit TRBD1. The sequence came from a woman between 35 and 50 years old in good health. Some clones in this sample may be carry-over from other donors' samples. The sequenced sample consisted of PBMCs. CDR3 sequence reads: CASSAGTGYSPLHF. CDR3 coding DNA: TGTGCCAGCAGCGCCGGGACAGGTTATTCACCCCTCCACTTT.